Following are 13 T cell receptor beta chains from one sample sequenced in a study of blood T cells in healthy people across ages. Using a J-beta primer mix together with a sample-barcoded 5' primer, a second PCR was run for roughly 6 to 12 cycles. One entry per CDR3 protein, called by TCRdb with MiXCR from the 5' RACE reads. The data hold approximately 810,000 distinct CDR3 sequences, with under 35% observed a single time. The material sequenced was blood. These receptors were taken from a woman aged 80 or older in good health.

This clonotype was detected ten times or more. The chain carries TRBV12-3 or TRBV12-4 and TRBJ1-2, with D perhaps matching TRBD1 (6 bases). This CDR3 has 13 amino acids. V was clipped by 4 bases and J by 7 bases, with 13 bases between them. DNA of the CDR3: TGTGCCAGCAGTTCTTACACAGGGAGTGGCTACACCTTC. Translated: CASSSYTGSGYTF.

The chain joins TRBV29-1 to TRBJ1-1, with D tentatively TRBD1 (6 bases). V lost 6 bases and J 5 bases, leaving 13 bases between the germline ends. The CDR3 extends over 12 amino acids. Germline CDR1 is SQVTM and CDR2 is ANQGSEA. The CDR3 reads CSVHRVRTEAFF. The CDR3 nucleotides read TGCAGCGTCCACAGGGTGAGGACTGAAGCTTTCTTT.

CDR3 in amino acids: CASSYGSIAGELFF. As DNA, the CDR3 is TGTGCCAGCAGTTACGGTAGTATCGCCGGGGAGCTGTTTTTT. V is TRBV6-5 and J is TRBJ2-2; D call uncertain. Between the trimmed V and J ends, which lost 2 bases and 6 bases, there was a span of 10 bases. CDR1 is MNHEY, CDR2 SVGAGI, per germline. The CDR3 runs to 14 residues.

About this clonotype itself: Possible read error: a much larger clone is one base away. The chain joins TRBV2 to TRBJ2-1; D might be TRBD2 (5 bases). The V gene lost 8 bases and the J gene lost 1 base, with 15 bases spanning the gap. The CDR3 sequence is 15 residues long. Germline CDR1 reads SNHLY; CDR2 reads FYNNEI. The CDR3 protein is CASANRRLSYNEQFF. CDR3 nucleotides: TGTGCCAGCGCCAACCGGAGGTTATCCTACAATGAGCAGTTCTTC.

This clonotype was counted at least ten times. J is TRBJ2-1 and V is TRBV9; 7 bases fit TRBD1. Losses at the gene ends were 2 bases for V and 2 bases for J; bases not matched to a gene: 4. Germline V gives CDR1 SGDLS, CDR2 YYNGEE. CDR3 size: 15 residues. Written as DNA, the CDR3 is TGTGCCAGCAGCGTCATGGGACAGCCCTACAATGAGCAGTTCTTC. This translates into CASSVMGQPYNEQFF.

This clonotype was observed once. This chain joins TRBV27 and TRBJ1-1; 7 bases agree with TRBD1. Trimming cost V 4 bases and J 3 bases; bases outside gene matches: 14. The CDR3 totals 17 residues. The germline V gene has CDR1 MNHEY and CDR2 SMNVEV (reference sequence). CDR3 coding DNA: TGTGCCAGCAGTTCAATCGGTCTACAGGGGATGGACACTGAAGCTTTCTTT. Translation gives CASSSIGLQGMDTEAFF.

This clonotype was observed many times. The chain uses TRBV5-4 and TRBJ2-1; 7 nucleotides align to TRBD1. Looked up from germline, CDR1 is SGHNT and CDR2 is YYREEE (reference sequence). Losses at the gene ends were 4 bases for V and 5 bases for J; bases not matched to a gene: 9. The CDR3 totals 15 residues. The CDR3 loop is CASSPGTADHNEQFF. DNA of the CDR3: TGTGCCAGCAGCCCCGGGACAGCCGATCACAATGAGCAGTTCTTC.

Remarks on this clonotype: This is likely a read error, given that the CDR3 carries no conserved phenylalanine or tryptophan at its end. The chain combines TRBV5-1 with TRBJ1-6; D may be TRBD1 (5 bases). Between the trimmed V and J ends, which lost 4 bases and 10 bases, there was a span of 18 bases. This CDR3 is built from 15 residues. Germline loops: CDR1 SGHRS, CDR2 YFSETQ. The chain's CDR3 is CASSPWDQQSSPLHC. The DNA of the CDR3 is TGCGCCAGCAGCCCCTGGGACCAGCAGAGCTCACCCCTCCACTGT.

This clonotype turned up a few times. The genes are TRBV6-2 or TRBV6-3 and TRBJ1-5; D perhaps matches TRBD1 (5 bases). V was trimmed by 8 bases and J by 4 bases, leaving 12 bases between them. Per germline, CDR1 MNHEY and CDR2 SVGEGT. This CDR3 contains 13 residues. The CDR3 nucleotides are TGTGCCAGCGGATTCCAGGGAAATCAGCCCCAGCATTTT. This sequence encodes CASGFQGNQPQHF.

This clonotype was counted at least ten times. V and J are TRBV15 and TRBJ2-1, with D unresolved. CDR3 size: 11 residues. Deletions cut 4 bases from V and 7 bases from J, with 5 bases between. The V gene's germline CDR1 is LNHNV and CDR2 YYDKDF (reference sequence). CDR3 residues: CATSKGNEQFF. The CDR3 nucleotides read TGTGCCACCAGCAAGGGTAATGAGCAGTTCTTC. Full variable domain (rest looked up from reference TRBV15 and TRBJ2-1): DAMVIQNPRYQVTQFGKPVTLSCSQTLNHNVMYWYQQKSSQAPKLLFHYYDKDFNNEADTPDNFQSRRPNTSFCFLDIRSPGLGDTAMYLCATSKGNEQFFGPGTRLTVL.

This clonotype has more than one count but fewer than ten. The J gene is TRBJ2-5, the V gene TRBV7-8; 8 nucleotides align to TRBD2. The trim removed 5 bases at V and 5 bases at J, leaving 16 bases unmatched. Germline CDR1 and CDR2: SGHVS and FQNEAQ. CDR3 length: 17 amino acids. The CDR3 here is CASSRPSRLALEETQYF. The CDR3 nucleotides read TGTGCCAGCAGCCGCCCCAGCCGACTAGCGCTGGAGGAGACCCAGTACTTC.

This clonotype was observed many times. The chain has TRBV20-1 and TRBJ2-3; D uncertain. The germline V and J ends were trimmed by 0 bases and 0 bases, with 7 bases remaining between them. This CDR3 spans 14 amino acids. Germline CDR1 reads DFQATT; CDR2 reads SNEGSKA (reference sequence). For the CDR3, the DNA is TGCAGTGCTAGAGATCAACTTAGCACAGATACGCAGTATTTT. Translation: CSARDQLSTDTQYF.

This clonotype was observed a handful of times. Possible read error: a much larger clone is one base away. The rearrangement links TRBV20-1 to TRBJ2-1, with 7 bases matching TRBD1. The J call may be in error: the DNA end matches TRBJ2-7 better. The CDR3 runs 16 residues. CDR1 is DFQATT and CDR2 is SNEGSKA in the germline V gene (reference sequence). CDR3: CSARPSPGQRYNEQYF. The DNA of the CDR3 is TGCAGTGCTAGACCCTCCCCGGGACAGAGATACAATGAGCAGTACTTC.